This T cell receptor (beta chain) emerged from a study of STAT5B mutations in CD4+ large granular lymphocyte leukemia. This CDR3 has 12 residues. The germline CDR1 and CDR2 sequences are LNHDA and SQIVND (reference sequence). The V gene lost 3 bases and the J gene lost 7 bases, with 6 bases spanning the gap. The assay was run at survey level. Produced via immunoSEQ multiplex PCR; TCRdb's table is partial and in-frame only. The table shows roughly 30,000 clones, with roughly 84% occurring only once. Study-level points and caveats: Patient CD4-sorted repertoires looked more clonal than healthy CD4+ repertoires, even without putative leukemic clones.

About this clone: Its antigen is unidentified.

The source of this sequence is a human donor in good health. Sequenced material: CD4+ T cells from blood buffy coats. The chain uses TRBV19 and TRBJ2-2; D gene ambiguous. CDR3 nucleotide sequence: TGTGCCAGTAGTATGCAACGCGGGGAGCTGTTTTTT. Residues: CASSMQRGELFF.